This T cell receptor beta chain was recorded in a study of T cell responses to AZD1222 COVID-19 vaccine. Study in general: The study pooled second doses at about 4 or about 12 weeks. Notes on the study in general: Donors were mostly white British, more females; clonal diversity possibly underestimated. Spike-specific TCR breadth and depth both grew after two AZD1222 doses. Spike-spanning, vaccine-associated CD4 TCRs were dominant at 160-218 and 743-854.

The CDR3 contains 15 residues. Germline loops: CDR1 SGHDN, CDR2 FVKESK. V lost 3 bases to trimming and J lost 3 bases, with 12 bases between them. The data were produced by immunoSEQ multiplex PCR, yet TCRdb's version contains in-frame clones alone and is incomplete. The sample contains about 120,000 clones, 90% to 95% of which appear only once. Concerning this clone itself: Its target is unknown.

This TCR was recovered from an adult in good health. The rearrangement uses TRBV14 and TRBJ1-5; no clear D gene. Material: peripheral blood, obtained on day 0 of AZD1222 vaccination. CDR3 nucleotide sequence: TGTGCCAGCAGCCAGGGTGCAGGCGACAATCAGCCCCAGCATTTT. This codes for CASSQGAGDNQPQHF.